Included here is one TCR beta chain sequence, with context. The sample belongs to a study of blood T cell repertoires in COVID-19. Study at large: Acute and convalescent COVID-19 samples came from the United States, Italy and Spain.

In the authors' methods: Estimation of nucleated cell counts relied on the amplification of reference gene primers. Produced via immunoSEQ multiplex PCR; TCRdb's table is partial and in-frame only. V, J and clone size are those of that table, while D and trimming were read from the DNA. The sample includes 110,000 or so clones, 80% seen only once; the top ten take more than 4%. CDR1 SQVTM and CDR2 ANQGSEA come from the germline V gene. The ends were cut back, 7 bases at V and 8 bases at J, with 17 bases in the middle. The CDR3 runs to 12 residues. Sequencing was done on a sample of peripheral blood. The clonotype was recovered from a human donor in a cohort sampled during active or convalescent COVID-19. V is TRBV29-1 and J is TRBJ1-2; D uncertain. The CDR3: CSAEGPPGGYTF. The CDR3 DNA sequence: TGCAGCGCCGAGGGCCCTCCGGGGGGCTACACCTTC.